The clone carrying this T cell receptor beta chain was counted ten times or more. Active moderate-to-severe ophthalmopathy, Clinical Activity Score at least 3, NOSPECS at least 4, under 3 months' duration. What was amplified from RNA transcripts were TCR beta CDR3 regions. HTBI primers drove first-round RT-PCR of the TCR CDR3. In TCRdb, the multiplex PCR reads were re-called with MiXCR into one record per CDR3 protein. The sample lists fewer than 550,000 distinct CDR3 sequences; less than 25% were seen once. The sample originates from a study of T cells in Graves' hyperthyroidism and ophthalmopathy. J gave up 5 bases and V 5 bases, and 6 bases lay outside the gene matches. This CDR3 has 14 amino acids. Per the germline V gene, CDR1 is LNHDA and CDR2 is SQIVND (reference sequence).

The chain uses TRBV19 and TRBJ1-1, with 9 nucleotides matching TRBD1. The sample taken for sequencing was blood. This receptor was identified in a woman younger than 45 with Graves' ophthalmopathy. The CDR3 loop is CASSYRGRETEAFF. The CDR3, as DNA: TGTGCCAGTAGTTACAGGGGGCGTGAAACTGAAGCTTTCTTT.